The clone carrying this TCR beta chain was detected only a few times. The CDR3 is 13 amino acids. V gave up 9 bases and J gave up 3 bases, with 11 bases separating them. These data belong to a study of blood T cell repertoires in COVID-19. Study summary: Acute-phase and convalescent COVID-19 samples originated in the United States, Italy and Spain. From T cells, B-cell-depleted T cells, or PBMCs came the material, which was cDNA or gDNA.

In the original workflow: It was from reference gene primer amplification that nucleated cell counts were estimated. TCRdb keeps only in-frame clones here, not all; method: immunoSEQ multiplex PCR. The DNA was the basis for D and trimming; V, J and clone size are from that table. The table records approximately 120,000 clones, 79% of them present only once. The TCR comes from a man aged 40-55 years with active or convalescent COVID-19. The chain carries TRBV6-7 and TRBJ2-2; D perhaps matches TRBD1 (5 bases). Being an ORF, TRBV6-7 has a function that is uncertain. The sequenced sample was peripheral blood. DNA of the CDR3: TGTGCCAGAGACTGGGGCGACACCGGGGAGCTGTTTTTT. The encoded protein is CARDWGDTGELFF.